Reported below is one TCR beta chain. What it recognizes is unknown. The germline gives CDR1 SGHTA, CDR2 FQGNSA. The CDR3 runs to 15 residues. With 7 bases clipped from V and 3 bases from J, the junction kept 8 bases outside the gene matches. The sample comes from a study of neurological immune-mediated disorders. General study results and limits: Expanded clones shared no CDR3 amino acid sequences across subjects, suggesting private repertoires in all groups.

5'RACE with 10-nucleotide random UMIs generated the cDNA. Over 190 million TCR-beta sequences from 15-18 subjects were obtained in each sequencing run. TCRdb fed the 5' RACE reads into MiXCR, producing one record per CDR3 protein. Among some 41,000 distinct CDR3 sequences listed, approximately 15% were seen once. The specimen sequenced was CD4+ T cells from blood. The V gene is TRBV7-2, the J gene TRBJ1-2; 10 bases fit TRBD1. The TCR comes from a woman aged 55-75 years with HTLV-1-associated myelopathy (HAM/TSP). Here the CDR3 reads CASNLWTGGDYGYTF. DNA of the CDR3: TGTGCCAGCAACCTTTGGACAGGGGGGGACTATGGCTACACCTTC. The variable domain in full, completed from reference TRBV7-2 and TRBJ1-2, reads GAGVSQSPSNKVTEKGKDVELRCDPISGHTALYWYRQSLGQGLEFLIYFQGNSAPDKSGLPSDRFSAERTGGSVSTLTIQRTQQEDSAVYLCASNLWTGGDYGYTFGSGTRLTVV.